One and the same sample provided the 8 T cell receptor beta chains below, sequenced in a study of cytotoxic CD8 clonotypes in ibrutinib-treated CLL. Data came from immunoSEQ multiplex PCR; TCRdb stores just in-frame clones and leaves some out. The profile covers roughly 150,000 clones, with 70% to 85% appearing a single time and about 4.3% taken by the ten largest. The material was PBMCs, obtained after 24 months of ibrutinib treatment. The receptors stem from a human donor with chronic lymphocytic leukemia.

The genes are TRBV2 and TRBJ2-3; 11 bases line up with TRBD2. Per the germline V gene, CDR1 is SNHLY and CDR2 is FYNNEI. This CDR3 comprises 15 residues. V lost 7 bases, J lost 4 bases, and 7 bases stayed unmatched. CDR3 in DNA: TGTGCCAGCATCGTCGGTAGCGGGGGGGCAGATACGCAGTATTTT. Translation gives CASIVGSGGADTQYF.

This clone came up once. This chain uses TRBV30 with TRBJ2-1; 8 bases match TRBD2. The germline V gene encodes CDR1 GTSNPN and CDR2 SVGIG (reference sequence). The V gene end was trimmed by 2 bases and the J gene end by 8 bases; junction bases not matched to a gene: 5. The CDR3 runs to 13 residues. CDR3: CAWSRGGRDEQFF. For the CDR3, the DNA is TGTGCCTGGAGTCGGGGGGGAAGGGATGAGCAGTTCTTC.

This chain links TRBV9 with TRBJ2-7, with 9 bases that match TRBD1. CDR3 length: 14 residues. V lost 2 bases, J lost 5 bases, and 5 bases stayed unmatched. Germline V gene data show CDR1 as SGDLS and CDR2 as YYNGEE. CDR3 DNA sequence: TGTGCCAGCAGCGTCGAACAGGGGGCAAACGAGCAGTACTTC. Amino acids: CASSVEQGANEQYF.

This chain links TRBV18 with TRBJ1-5, with 8 positions matching TRBD1. V shed 5 bases and J 7 bases; nucleotides not matched to a gene: 10. The germline gives CDR1 KGHSH, CDR2 LQKENI. The CDR3 is 15 residues long. CDR3: CASSEGQGGNQPQHF. The DNA for the CDR3 is TGTGCCAGCTCAGAAGGACAGGGAGGAAACCAGCCCCAGCATTTT.

This chain joins TRBV5-6 and TRBJ2-1, with D perhaps TRBD2 (6 bases). Trimming cost V 0 bases and J 4 bases, with 14 bases left between them. There are 16 residues in the CDR3. Germline CDR1 SGHDT, CDR2 YYEEEE. The CDR3 reads CASSLALAGFYNEQFF. The CDR3 nucleotides read TGTGCCAGCAGCTTGGCGTTGGCGGGGTTTTACAATGAGCAGTTCTTC.

The chain links TRBV25-1 to TRBJ2-5; possibly TRBD1 for D (8 bases). This CDR3 has 15 amino acids. With 7 bases removed from V and 2 bases from J, the gap between germline ends came to 17 bases. Germline V gives CDR1 MGHDK, CDR2 SYGVNS. The CDR3 protein is CASTWTGRAQETQYF. In nucleotides, the CDR3 is TGTGCCAGCACGTGGACAGGGAGGGCACAAGAGACCCAGTACTTC.

The chain is built from TRBV6-5 and TRBJ1-3; no definite D call. Trimming left V 5 bases short and J 7 bases short, with 9 bases between. The CDR3 spans 12 residues. CDR1 MNHEY and CDR2 SVGAGI come from the germline V gene. CDR3 in DNA: TGTGCCAGCAGTCACCGGGATAACACCATATATTTT. Its protein is CASSHRDNTIYF.

The V and J genes are TRBV28 and TRBJ1-4; 8 bases line up with TRBD1. The CDR3 is 14 amino acids. V dropped 4 bases and J dropped 6; count of bases not matched to a gene: 4. Germline V lookup: CDR1 MDHEN, CDR2 SYDVKM. CDR3 DNA sequence: TGTGCCAGCAGTTCAGGGGGCGCAGATGAAAAACTGTTTTTT. It is translated as CASSSGGADEKLFF.